This TCR beta chain was sequenced in a study of cytotoxic CD8 clonotypes in ibrutinib-treated CLL. Across the study: Enrolment comprised about a dozen relapsed/refractory and roughly 15 treatment-naive patients; 17 to 18 were IGHV unmutated. Study-level findings and limits: Baseline clonality, above age-matched healthy donor levels, tracked circulating CD8+ T-cell counts. The clonality rise at ibrutinib response reflected private clonotype expansion. Before falling back toward baseline at progression, clonality had risen at the time of ibrutinib response.

Trimming cost V 2 bases and J 6 bases; bases outside gene matches: 0. There are 12 residues in the CDR3. The germline V gene has CDR1 MNHNY and CDR2 SVGAGI (reference sequence). The repertoire was sequenced with immunoSEQ multiplex PCR; TCRdb's copy has only in-frame clones and lacks some. The table lists more than 140,000 clones, 70% to 85% of them singletons, with around a quarter in the top ten. The count of this clone is one. Antigen: not known. The sequence was collected from a human donor with chronic lymphocytic leukemia. This chain uses TRBV6-6 with TRBJ1-2, with TRBD1 matching over 7 bases. The source was PBMCs, collected after 12 months of ibrutinib treatment. This chain's CDR3 is CASSYDRDGYTF. CDR3 in DNA: TGTGCCAGCAGTTACGACAGGGATGGCTACACCTTC.